The entry that follows covers one TCR beta chain sequence. RNA amounts of about 0.45 to 1 ug underwent reverse transcription with random hexamers. Via MiXCR, TCRdb re-called the immunoSEQ multiplex PCR reads, giving one row per CDR3 protein. The data hold roughly 200,000 distinct CDR3 sequences, with around 95% observed a single time. This sample stems from a study of CD8 T cells in Susac syndrome. Material: CD8+ T cells from PBMCs. This clonotype originated in a human donor with multiple sclerosis.

This CDR3 reads CASSQGHLGQQTLYGYTF. CDR3 nucleotide sequence: TGCGCCAGCAGCCAAGGACACTTAGGCCAACAGACCCTCTATGGCTACACCTTC. This chain uses TRBV4-1 with TRBJ1-2, with unresolved D. The V end was cut by 1 base, the J end by 4 bases, with 22 bases between. Germline assignment: CDR1 MGHRA and CDR2 YSYEKL. The CDR3 length is 18 residues.